This T cell receptor (beta chain) was profiled in a study of cytomegalovirus exposure and HLA in healthy donors. The PCR used 60 Vbeta and 13 Jbeta primers. Repertoires were generated with immunoSEQ multiplex PCR, while TCRdb's copy carries only in-frame clones and drops some. The sample includes 240,000 or so clones, around 80% of them seen just once. Trimming removed 6 bases from V and 5 bases from J, with 11 bases in between. The CDR3 spans 13 residues. Germline V CDR1 and CDR2: SNHLY, FYNNEI. This receptor was taken from a woman aged 40 to 50 in good health and CMV-seropositive. The chain employs TRBV2 and TRBJ1-5; D might be TRBD1 (5 bases). Sequencing was done on a sample of PBMCs. This CDR3 is CASRRTGDQPQHF. CDR3 nucleotide sequence: TGTGCCAGCAGGAGGACGGGGGATCAGCCCCAGCATTTT.